The sequence of this T cell receptor beta chain was determined in a study of identical twins (TCRdb year 2016). General notes on the study: To test whether fetal clonotypes persist, this study deep-sequenced TCR alpha and beta repertoires from monozygotic twins, from unrelated adults of various ages, and from cord blood. To rule out contamination, the twin experiments were replicated at different times with different library preparation protocols. The paper's findings and limits, for the study overall: In monozygotic twins, recombination models systematically underestimated out-of-frame TCR alpha sharing, but the models matched the sharing seen between unrelated individuals. Compared with coincidental sharing between unrelated individuals, out-of-frame TCR alpha sequences shared between twins showed an excess of sequences with low generation probability. In beta out-of-frame sequences, excess twin sharing was weaker, because having fewer shared sequences lowered the signal-to-noise ratio. Fewer insertions were carried by abundant cord blood beta clonotypes, a similar but weaker trend appeared in young adult naive repertoires, and no such trend appeared in memory repertoires. Because the same donors could not be followed over many years, the conclusions depended on cross-sectional statistical analysis. Zero-insertion analyses could be partly confounded by invariant T cells such as MAIT and iNKT, although diverse VJ usage argued against such confounding for most clonotypes.

A distance of 18 bases separates the germline ends of V and J, which lose 5 bases and 4 bases respectively. The CDR3 spans 16 residues, from the cysteine through the phenylalanine. Of the read, only the CDR3 DNA is kept; its 48 bases are in frame from base 1. Taken from the germline V gene (reference sequence), the CDR1 and CDR2 loops are SEHNR and FQNEAQ. Only healthy Caucasian donors were included. Three pairs of female monozygotic twins, all aged roughly 18 to 29 years, were included in the twin cohort. Positive isolation kits from Invitrogen were used to isolate the CD4+ and CD8+ T cell populations. Points on this clonotype: Its antigen remains unidentified. Qualities for individual bases were not recorded, and no much larger clone is one base off.

Libraries were constructed by 5' RACE. Sequenced on an Illumina HiSeq 2000. A universal primer binding site was added through template switching, and the final cDNA carried a unique molecular identifier so that TCR cDNA molecules could be counted accurately. Specific primers in the conserved constant-segment region were used to synthesize first-strand cDNA for TCR alpha and beta chains. Each cDNA library was double barcoded, with a SMART-Mk sample barcode plus Illumina barcodes, to control for contamination. TruSeq adapter sequences and Illumina sample barcodes were added in two successive PCR steps. The Illumina HiSeq platform was used with custom primers to sequence TCR alpha and beta cDNA libraries. On the authors' methods: MiGEC was used to process raw reads and extract unique molecular identifiers, and MiXCR was used to find CDR3 positions. Recombination models were inferred per individual with the repgenHMM and IGoR tools using an EM algorithm. The tcR package in R was used for shared clonotype analysis, with sharing normalized by the product of cloneset sizes. Out-of-frame nonproductive sequences were analyzed to study raw recombination free of thymic and clonal selection effects. Starting from the raw public reads, TCRdb applied fastp trimming at Q25, assembled clones with MiXCR and retained in-frame beta chains. Here each entry gathers all rows of one CDR3 protein and keeps the most common genes and DNA. It is TCRdb's table, rather than the study itself, that gives the V and J calls and clone size. This sample is represented by roughly 220,000 distinct CDR3 sequences; approximately 5.9% of them were singletons. About 14% of the sample belongs to the ten largest clones.

These data were also reused for a study on T cells expressing NK-cell markers. As the second publication notes: Three sorted T-cell subsets (CD3+CD56+NKG2C+, CD3+CD56+NKG2C- and CD3+CD56-NKG2C+) from fewer than 10 donors had their TCR beta-chain repertoires profiled. Among the eight sequenced donors, only one was HCMV-seronegative, while the other seven were HCMV-seropositive. In several experiments an anti-gammadeltaTCR antibody was added to restrict sorting to alphabetaTCR-expressing T cells. For about 6 donors, the dominant CD3+CD56+NKG2C+ clonotypes were among the top 10 CD8+ clonotypes and accounted for about 1.0-7.5% of CD8+ T cells. Those dominant clonotypes were again the most abundant among CD3+CD56-NKG2C+ cells in several donors, at about 25-60.1%. It remained unclear whether the expanded NKG2C-expressing T cell clones were specific for HCMV antigens. Randomly selected healthy volunteers, three men and five women, were used as the eight sequenced donors. HCMV-specific IgG was detected in serum with a commercial ELISA kit to determine HCMV serostatus. MIGEC was used to demultiplex reads and group the reads by UMI, and MiTCR was used to assemble and quantify clonotypes. To exclude erroneous sequences, only TCR cDNA sequences supported by at least two reads were retained. The tcR package was used for downstream repertoire analysis, with clonotypes matched between fractions based on CDR3 nucleotide sequence plus V segment. Antigen specificity was annotated against VDJdb with VDJmatch, allowing one amino acid substitution in CDR3.

The chain couples TRBV7-9 to TRBJ2-4; TRBD2 is a possible D gene, resting on 7 matching bases. The clonotype originates from a woman between 18 and 29 years old in good health. The sequenced sample consisted of CD8+ T cells sorted from blood. The encoded CDR3 is CASSPNRGAEKNIQYF. The DNA sequence reads TGTGCCAGCAGCCCCAATCGGGGGGCGGAGAAAAACATTCAGTACTTC.